The clone carrying this T cell receptor (beta chain) occurred once. This record belongs to a study of blood T cell repertoires in COVID-19. Study information: Some COVID-19 samples were acute and others convalescent; all came from the United States, Italy and Spain.

The CDR3 consists of 12 residues. V shed 7 bases and J shed 6 bases, with 12 bases lying between them. Germline V CDR1 and CDR2: SNHLY, FYNNEI. Per the study methods: Reference gene primers were amplified, and this amplification served to estimate nucleated cell counts. Here immunoSEQ multiplex PCR was the method, and the copy in TCRdb shows in-frame clones only, minus some. V and J calls and clone size come straight from that table; D and trimming were deduced from the DNA. This table has about 490,000 clones, 70% to 90% appearing once. Sequenced input: peripheral blood. The chain uses TRBV2 and TRBJ2-5; tentative D call: TRBD1 (6 bases). The TCR was taken from a human donor in a cohort sampled during active COVID-19. The CDR3 DNA sequence: TGTGCCAGCACTCAGGGGTCACAGACCCAGTACTTC. Amino acids: CASTQGSQTQYF.